The next 8 T cell receptor beta chains were all read from a single sample in a study of T cell responses to AZD1222 COVID-19 vaccine (dated by TCRdb to the early 2020s). The sample's time point label, in plain terms: about 28 days (+/-7) after the second vaccine dose. Library construction relied on the immunoSEQ multiplex PCR assay. As stored in TCRdb, this immuneACCESS dataset retains in-frame rearrangements with V and J assigned. A fraction of the clones does not appear; measured against another copy, unresolved V genes explain less than half of the discrepancy, and the remainder lacks a known reason. Across this sample there are about 27,000 clones, with roughly 90% seen only once. About 8.1% of the sample is in the top ten clones. The sequencing here drew on peripheral blood, taken 28 days after the second AZD1222 dose. The receptors stem from an adult who received the AZD1222 COVID-19 vaccine.

The rearrangement links TRBV3-1 (or the pseudogene TRBV3-2) to TRBJ2-1; 11 nucleotides agree with TRBD2. The V segment lost 1 base and the J segment 7 bases; nucleotides outside the gene matches: 12. The germline gives CDR1 LGHDT, CDR2 YNNKEL (reference sequence). The CDR3 is 18 amino acids. This chain's CDR3 is CASSQGLAGGGLRNEQFF. The DNA of the CDR3 is TGTGCCAGCAGCCAAGGCCTAGCGGGAGGAGGACTACGTAATGAGCAGTTCTTC.

The chain recombines TRBV30 with TRBJ2-7; D tentatively fits TRBD1 or TRBD2 (5 bases each). CDR3 length: 13 residues. The V end lost 3 bases, the J end lost 4 bases, and 13 bases lay between the germline ends. Germline CDR1 and CDR2: GTSNPN and SVGIG (reference sequence). The CDR3 spells CAWRGPSRYEQYF. In nucleotides, the CDR3 is TGTGCCTGGAGGGGACCGAGTAGGTACGAGCAGTACTTC.

In its sample, this clone was seen once. The chain joins TRBV27 to TRBJ1-2, with D possibly matching TRBD1 (5 bases). The CDR3 has 16 amino acids. With 0 bases removed from V and 3 bases from J, the gap between germline ends came to 14 bases. CDR1 and CDR2 (germline): MNHEY, SMNVEV (reference sequence). Here the CDR3 reads CASSLSGLRGDYGYTF. CDR3 nucleotide sequence: TGTGCCAGCAGTTTATCCGGTCTGAGGGGCGACTATGGCTACACCTTC.

The genes are TRBV4-2 and TRBJ2-1; TRBD1 or TRBD2 may be the D gene (6 bases each). Germline V gene data show CDR1 as LGHNA and CDR2 as YNFKEQ. The CDR3 length is 15 residues. V was shortened by 4 bases and J by 1 base, with 11 bases between the two germline ends. The CDR3 protein is CASSPEGESYNEQFF. CDR3 bases: TGTGCCAGCAGCCCGGAGGGGGAGTCCTACAATGAGCAGTTCTTC.

The chain carries TRBV6-5 and TRBJ2-7, with D perhaps TRBD1 or TRBD2 (5 bases each). V lost 4 bases and J lost 1, with 14 bases in between. Germline V CDR1 and CDR2: MNHEY, SVGAGI. There are 15 residues in the CDR3. In nucleotides, the CDR3 is TGTGCCAGCAGTTCGGAAGGGACGTCTTCCTACGAGCAGTACTTC. It translates to CASSSEGTSSYEQYF.

In this sample, this clone turned up a few times. The chain has TRBV10-3 and TRBJ2-5; 13 positions match TRBD2. V shed 8 bases and J 4 bases; nucleotides not matched to a gene: 4. The CDR3 is made up of 14 amino acids. Germline lookup yields CDR1 ENHRY and CDR2 SYGVKD. The CDR3 DNA sequence: TGTGCCATCGGACTAGCGGGAGAAGGAGAGACCCAGTACTTC. Translating it yields CAIGLAGEGETQYF.

The rearrangement uses TRBV30 and TRBJ1-5, with D uncertain. CDR3 length equals 14 residues. V gave up 2 bases and J gave up 4 bases, with 12 bases separating them. CDR1 is GTSNPN and CDR2 is SVGIG in the germline V gene (reference sequence). This CDR3 reads CAWSPKYKNQPQHF. CDR3 sequence (DNA): TGTGCCTGGAGTCCAAAATACAAGAATCAGCCCCAGCATTTT.

This chain connects TRBV28 to TRBJ2-1; TRBD2 aligns across 12 bases. The CDR3 runs to 14 residues. V lost 5 bases, J lost 7 bases, and 3 bases stayed unmatched. Germline assignment: CDR1 MDHEN and CDR2 SYDVKM. This CDR3 is CASSLAGGANEQFF. CDR3 nucleotide sequence: TGTGCCAGCAGTCTAGCGGGAGGGGCGAATGAGCAGTTCTTC.